Below, 27 T cell receptor beta chains from the same sample are listed, as sequenced in a study of vaccination and CD4 T cells after COVID-19. Sequenced with the Oncomine TCR Beta short-read assay was DNA taken from cultured CD4+ T cells. Via MiXCR, TCRdb re-called the PCR reads, giving one row per CDR3 protein. Of under 25,000 distinct CDR3 sequences in the sample, 23% were seen once. Their cognate antigens are unknown. Stated treatment: roughly ten-day PBMC culture with coronavirus spike peptide pools or control peptides (ViraFEST assay). Input material: cultured CD4+ T cells from blood. These receptors all come from a human donor with COVID-19.

This chain joins TRBV11-2 and TRBJ2-1; 9 bases match TRBD1. Per germline, CDR1 SGHAT and CDR2 FQNNGV. The CDR3 is 15 amino acids. V dropped 1 base and J dropped 16; count of bases not matched to a gene: 14. The CDR3 loop reads CASSLGLRAGTGQFF. The CDR3 bases are TGTGCCAGCAGCTTAGGGTTGAGAGCAGGGACAGGGCAATTCTTC.

The chain employs TRBV10-3 and TRBJ1-1; tentative D call: TRBD1 (6 bases). V lost 6 bases and J 5 bases, leaving 19 bases between the germline ends. CDR1 and CDR2 from the germline V gene are ENHRY and SYGVKD. CDR3 length equals 15 residues. CDR3 nucleotide sequence: TGTGCCATCAGGGACAGAACCACCTCAATAACTGAAGCTTTCTTT. Translated, it gives CAIRDRTTSITEAFF.

The chain combines TRBV2 with TRBJ1-5; a possible D gene is TRBD1 (5 bases). The ends were cut back, 4 bases at V and 1 base at J, with 14 bases in the middle. Germline lookup yields CDR1 SNHLY and CDR2 FYNNEI. The CDR3 contains 16 residues. The CDR3 DNA sequence: TGTGCCAGCAGTGTGGGGGGAGGTGGGAGCAATCAGCCCCAGCATTTT. This gives the protein CASSVGGGGSNQPQHF.

By share, this clonotype counts as medium-sized. The chain joins TRBV15 to TRBJ1-1; D might be TRBD1 (5 bases). Trimming pared 4 bases from V and 4 bases from J, leaving 13 bases between. Germline V lookup: CDR1 LNHNV, CDR2 YYDKDF (reference sequence). The CDR3 contains 14 residues. CDR3 region: CATSTRVSGTEAFF. The CDR3, as DNA: TGTGCCACCAGCACCAGGGTAAGTGGCACTGAAGCTTTCTTT.

The chain links TRBV20-1 to TRBJ2-2; D could derive from TRBD1 or TRBD2 (7 bases each). Per germline, CDR1 DFQATT and CDR2 SNEGSKA (reference sequence). V lost 2 bases, J lost 8 bases, and 15 bases lay in between. There are 14 residues in the CDR3. DNA of the CDR3: TGCAGTGCTAGACCCCCCAGGGGGGGGGGGGAGCTGTTTTTT. Protein: CSARPPRGGGELFF.

As concerns this clonotype: The germline gene is not matched at one end of the junction; a read error may be the cause. The chain carries TRBV2 and TRBJ2-7; D gene uncertain. CDR1 and CDR2 (germline): SNHLY, FYNNEI. This CDR3 is built from 12 residues. CDR3 DNA sequence: TGTGCCAGCAGCGACGGGTCCAGAGGACGCTTTTTC. This encodes CASSDGSRGRFF. Drawing the rest from reference TRBV2 and TRBJ2-7, the complete variable domain is EPEVTQTPSHQVTQMGQEVILRCVPISNHLYFYWYRQILGQKVEFLVSFYNNEISEKSEIFDDQFSVERPDGSNFTLKIRSTKLEDSAMYFCASSDGSRGRFFGPGTRLTVT.

The rearrangement links TRBV5-6 to TRBJ1-1; 8 bases match TRBD1. The V gene end was trimmed by 4 bases and the J gene end by 5 bases; junction bases not matched to a gene: 4. The V gene's germline CDR1 is SGHDT and CDR2 YYEEEE. CDR3 size: 13 residues. CDR3 DNA sequence: TGTGCCAGCAGCCCCGACAGGGGAACTGAAGCTTTCTTT. It is translated as CASSPDRGTEAFF.

This clonotype has just a few counts. The rearrangement links TRBV7-6 to TRBJ1-1, with unresolved D. Germline V gene sequence: CDR1 SGHVS, CDR2 FNYEAQ. The ends were cut back, 3 bases at V and 6 bases at J, with 23 bases in the middle. The CDR3 runs 17 residues. The CDR3 coding sequence is TGTGCCAGCAGCTTTCGCCCCCCTGGGTTGGGAACCTCTGAAGCTTTCTTT. Translating it yields CASSFRPPGLGTSEAFF. The whole variable domain, remainder taken from reference TRBV7-6 and TRBJ1-1, is GAGVSQSPRYKVTKRGQDVALRCDPISGHVSLYWYRQALGQGPEFLTYFNYEAQQDKSGLPNDRFSAERPEGSISTLTIQRTEQRDSAMYRCASSFRPPGLGTSEAFFGQGTRLTVV.

This clonotype showed up just a few times. V is TRBV5-6 and J is TRBJ2-2; D is possibly TRBD1 (6 bases). CDR3 size: 15 residues. Between the trimmed V and J ends, which lost 2 bases and 7 bases, there was a span of 15 bases. Germline assignment: CDR1 SGHDT and CDR2 YYEEEE. CDR3 residues: CASSFRDNYFGELFF. CDR3 sequence (DNA): TGTGCCAGCAGCTTCCGGGACAATTATTTCGGGGAGCTGTTTTTT. Based on the CDR3 plus reference TRBV5-6 and TRBJ2-2, the full variable domain is DAGVTQSPTHLIKTRGQQVTLRCSPKSGHDTVSWYQQALGQGPQFIFQYYEEEERQRGNFPDRFSGHQFPNYSSELNVNALLLGDSALYLCASSFRDNYFGELFFGEGSRLTVL.

This sequence joins TRBV4-1 and TRBJ1-5; a weak D match, TRBD1 (6 bases). From germline, CDR1 is MGHRA and CDR2 YSYEKL. This CDR3 has 19 amino acids. Between the trimmed V and J ends, which lost 0 bases and 4 bases, there was a span of 22 bases. CDR3 loop: CASSQEEGLSGGLNQPQHF. DNA for the CDR3: TGCGCCAGCAGCCAAGAGGAAGGGTTGTCCGGGGGCCTAAATCAGCCCCAGCATTTT.

V usage is TRBV5-1 and J usage is TRBJ2-7; 10 bases are shared with TRBD2. V lost 6 bases and J lost 5; bases outside the gene matches: 5. CDR1 is SGHRS and CDR2 is YFSETQ in the germline V gene. The CDR3 is 13 residues long. The CDR3, as DNA: TGCGCCAGCAAACCAGCGGGGGGGAACGAGCAGTACTTC. The encoded protein is CASKPAGGNEQYF.

The chain combines TRBV20-1 with TRBJ1-1, with D unresolved. Germline V gene lookup returns CDR1 DFQATT and CDR2 SNEGSKA (reference sequence). This CDR3 region has 14 residues. Trimming shortened V by 6 bases and J by 0 bases, and 14 bases separated the two germline ends. The CDR3 DNA reads as TGCAGTGCCGGCTGGCAGACCATGAACACTGAAGCTTTCTTT. It yields the protein CSAGWQTMNTEAFF.

The table lists this clonotype with a few counts. This chain connects TRBV18 to TRBJ2-5; D uncertain. Trimming stripped 4 bases from V and 5 bases from J, with 8 bases between. The length of the CDR3 is 12 residues. Germline CDR1 and CDR2: KGHSH and LQKENI. The CDR3 coding sequence is TGTGCCAGCTCACGGTCCATGGAGACCCAGTACTTC. This gives the protein CASSRSMETQYF. The full variable domain, completed using reference TRBV18 and TRBJ2-5, is NAGVMQNPRHLVRRRGQEARLRCSPMKGHSHVYWYRQLPEEGLKFMVYLQKENIIDESGMPKERFSAEFPKEGPSILRIQQVVRGDSAAYFCASSRSMETQYFGPGTRLLVL.

In its sample, this clonotype was seen a few times. The J gene is TRBJ2-3, the V gene TRBV7-9; perhaps TRBD2 as D (6 bases). Deletions cut 3 bases from V and 3 bases from J, with 10 bases between. This CDR3 contains 14 residues. Germline assignment: CDR1 SEHNR and CDR2 FQNEAQ (reference sequence). CDR3 nucleotides: TGTGCCAGCAGCTTGACCGGGGGAACAGATACGCAGTATTTT. Protein sequence: CASSLTGGTDTQYF.

This rearrangement joins TRBV29-1 to TRBJ1-4; no reliable D call. The length of the CDR3 is 14 residues. Trimming pared 2 bases from V and 4 bases from J, leaving 11 bases between. Looked up from germline, CDR1 is SQVTM and CDR2 is ANQGSEA. CDR3 coding DNA: TGCAGCGTTGAACGTCAGGAGGATAATGAAAAACTGTTTTTT. Protein sequence: CSVERQEDNEKLFF.

The chain has TRBV7-9 and TRBJ1-4; no clear D. The V end was cut by 5 bases, the J end by 0 bases, with 13 bases between. The V gene's germline CDR1 is SEHNR and CDR2 FQNEAQ (reference sequence). CDR3 size: 16 residues. This chain's CDR3 is CASSRSIDSTNEKLFF. DNA for the CDR3: TGTGCCAGCAGCCGTAGTATCGATTCAACTAATGAAAAACTGTTTTTT.

This clonotype turned up a few times. This rearrangement joins TRBV25-1 to TRBJ2-3; the match to TRBD1 covers 9 bases. Germline V gene sequence: CDR1 MGHDK, CDR2 SYGVNS. CDR3 length: 16 residues. With V trimmed by 6 bases and J by 4 bases, 11 bases remained unmatched. The CDR3 sequence is CASSRADRGRADTQYF. CDR3 bases: TGTGCCAGCAGCCGAGCGGACAGGGGTAGGGCAGATACGCAGTATTTT.

This clonotype was counted only a few times. The V gene is TRBV5-4, the J gene TRBJ1-2; maybe TRBD1 (5 bases). This CDR3 comprises 12 residues. Germline assignment: CDR1 SGHNT and CDR2 YYREEE (reference sequence). V dropped 1 base and J dropped 7 bases, with 8 bases sitting between them. The CDR3 is CASSLQDTGYTF. The CDR3 region has the DNA TGTGCCAGCAGCTTGCAGGACACTGGCTACACCTTC.

This clonotype is medium-sized within its sample. V and J are TRBV24-1 and TRBJ1-2, with D hard to call. The germline gives CDR1 KGHDR, CDR2 SFDVKD. The V end was cut by 2 bases, the J end by 6 bases, with 3 bases between. The CDR3 extends over 11 amino acids. The CDR3 region has the DNA TGTGCCACCAGTGATTCAAATGGCTACACCTTC. Protein: CATSDSNGYTF.

This clonotype was found a few times. The rearrangement joins TRBV7-2 to TRBJ2-4; 7 nucleotides align to TRBD2. Trimming took 5 bases from V and 6 from J; bases not matched to a gene: 10. The CDR3 is 15 amino acids. CDR1 is SGHTA, CDR2 FQGNSA, per germline. The CDR3 sequence is CASSNSVGLSNIQYF. In DNA form, the CDR3 reads TGTGCCAGCAGCAACAGCGTGGGACTATCAAACATTCAGTACTTC.

This clonotype was seen a handful of times. One end of the junction fails to match germline, which may point to a read error. The V gene is TRBV7-2, the J gene TRBJ2-4; the D gene is possibly TRBD2 (5 bases). There are 14 residues in the CDR3. The germline CDR1 and CDR2 sequences are SGHTA and FQGNSA. The CDR3 DNA is TGCGCCAGCAGCTTGATGGGAGACAAAAACATTCAGTACTTC. It is translated as CASSLMGDKNIQYF.

The chain is built from TRBV5-4 and TRBJ2-7; D remains unclear. CDR1 and CDR2 from the germline V gene are SGHNT and YYREEE (reference sequence). V lost 2 bases to trimming and J lost 6 bases, with 9 bases between them. This CDR3 is 12 amino acids long. The DNA for the CDR3 is TGTGCCAGCAGCTTACCAGGTTTCGAGCAGTACTTC. Protein product: CASSLPGFEQYF.

Only a few counts were recorded for this clonotype. The V call is TRBV10-3, the J call TRBJ2-5, with D perhaps TRBD1 (6 bases). From germline, CDR1 is ENHRY and CDR2 SYGVKD. The V and J ends lost 3 bases and 2 bases respectively, with 10 bases between them. The CDR3 runs to 14 residues. CDR3 nucleotide sequence: TGTGCCATCAGTGACTCGGACAGACAAGAGACCCAGTACTTC. It specifies CAISDSDRQETQYF.

This clonotype occurred a few times. V gene TRBV6-1 combines with J gene TRBJ2-3, with D unclear. This CDR3 contains 13 residues. V lost 8 bases and J lost 2, with 11 bases in between. Germline V gives CDR1 MNHNS, CDR2 SASEGT. The CDR3 here is CASLGPNTDTQYF. The CDR3 region has the DNA TGTGCCAGCCTCGGGCCCAACACAGATACGCAGTATTTT.

The chain has TRBV5-8 and TRBJ1-1; D perhaps matches TRBD1 (6 bases). Germline-derived CDR1 and CDR2 are SGHTS and YDEGEE. V lost 9 bases to trimming and J lost 5 bases, with 20 bases between them. This CDR3 contains 14 residues. The CDR3 sequence: CAMTFRGGGTEAFF. The CDR3 DNA sequence: TGTGCCATGACTTTTCGAGGGGGAGGAACTGAAGCTTTCTTT.

This clonotype was recorded a few times. This chain links TRBV9 with TRBJ2-2; D remains ambiguous. Trimming stripped 5 bases from V and 6 bases from J, with 14 bases between. Germline V gives CDR1 SGDLS, CDR2 YYNGEE. The CDR3 consists of 14 residues. The CDR3 sequence: CASRKGLPAGELFF. The CDR3 nucleotides read TGTGCCAGCAGGAAAGGGTTACCGGCCGGGGAGCTGTTTTTT. The full variable domain, in which reference TRBV9 and TRBJ2-2 provide the parts outside the CDR3, is DSGVTQTPKHLITATGQRVTLRCSPRSGDLSVYWYQQSLDQGLQFLIQYYNGEERAKGNILERFSAQQFPDLHSELNLSSLELGDSALYFCASRKGLPAGELFFGEGSRLTVL.

The chain is built from TRBV30 and TRBJ2-1; D gene unclear. Trimming shortened V by 1 base and J by 6 bases, and 7 bases separated the two germline ends. CDR1 is GTSNPN, CDR2 SVGIG, per germline (reference sequence). This CDR3 has 12 residues. In DNA form, the CDR3 reads TGTGCCTGGAGTGGTCAGGTCAATGAGCAGTTCTTC. Protein product: CAWSGQVNEQFF. The entire variable domain, with the rest obtained from reference TRBV30 and TRBJ2-1, is as follows: SQTIHQWPATLVQPVGSPLSLECTVEGTSNPNLYWYRQAAGRGLQLLFYSVGIGQISSEVPQNLSASRPQDRQFILSSKKLLLSDSGFYLCAWSGQVNEQFFGPGTRLTVL.